The next 11 T cell receptor beta chains were all read from a single sample in a study of cytomegalovirus exposure and HLA in healthy donors. The protocol was immunoSEQ multiplex PCR, while the TCRdb copy is restricted to in-frame clones and leaves out a portion. The table has fewer than 250,000 clones, around 90% seen once. Sequences were obtained from PBMCs. The receptors come from a woman younger than 35 in good health and CMV-seropositive.

The gene calls are TRBV29-1 and TRBJ2-1; 7 bases are shared with TRBD1. Trimming removed 1 base from V and 7 bases from J; junction bases left unmatched: 4. The CDR3 loop spans 13 amino acids. Looked up from germline, CDR1 is SQVTM and CDR2 is ANQGSEA. The CDR3 here is CSVEGAGGNEQFF. CDR3 in DNA: TGCAGCGTTGAAGGGGCAGGGGGAAATGAGCAGTTCTTC.

V usage is TRBV5-1 and J usage is TRBJ2-1, with TRBD2 matching over 8 bases. From germline, CDR1 is SGHRS and CDR2 YFSETQ. CDR3 length: 14 residues. V trimming: 5 bases; J trimming: 8 bases; junction bases outside the gene matches: 9. The CDR3 bases are TGCGCCAGCAGGAGGGAGCGGGAGTTCGATGAGCAGTTCTTC. This codes for CASRREREFDEQFF.

V is TRBV27 and J is TRBJ2-4; D possibly corresponds to TRBD2 (5 bases). CDR3 length: 13 amino acids. Deletions cut 5 bases from V and 8 bases from J, with 13 bases between. Germline-derived CDR1 and CDR2 are MNHEY and SMNVEV (reference sequence). CDR3 sequence (DNA): TGTGCCAGCAGTCCAGTCCCGGAGGACATTCAGTACTTC. This codes for CASSPVPEDIQYF.

The chain employs TRBV29-1 and TRBJ1-4; the D is unclear. In germline, CDR1 is SQVTM, CDR2 ANQGSEA. CDR3 length: 14 residues. V dropped 5 bases and J dropped 0 bases, with 10 bases sitting between them. CDR3 in amino acids: CSVKLTTTNEKLFF. The CDR3 DNA reads as TGCAGCGTTAAATTGACAACAACTAATGAAAAACTGTTTTTT.

J is TRBJ1-1 and V is TRBV10-3; D unresolved. Germline V gene data show CDR1 as ENHRY and CDR2 as SYGVKD. Trimming removed 4 bases at V and 0 bases at J, with 9 bases between. The CDR3 covers 14 residues. The CDR3 nucleotides read TGTGCCATCAGTGCGGGGTCCATGAACACTGAAGCTTTCTTT. Its protein product is CAISAGSMNTEAFF.

The chain joins TRBV27 to TRBJ1-2, with D maybe TRBD1 (5 bases). CDR3 length: 13 residues. V dropped 2 bases and J dropped 8 bases, with 12 bases sitting between them. From germline, CDR1 is MNHEY and CDR2 SMNVEV (reference sequence). The CDR3 DNA sequence: TGTGCCAGCAGTTTAGATGCGGGGGACGGCTACACCTTC. Amino acids: CASSLDAGDGYTF.

The chain joins TRBV7-9 to TRBJ2-7; D is possibly TRBD2 (5 bases). Deletions cut 1 base from V and 0 bases from J, with 7 bases between. The germline V gene has CDR1 SEHNR and CDR2 FQNEAQ (reference sequence). The CDR3 loop spans 14 amino acids. CDR3: CASSLGTLSYEQYF. CDR3 bases: TGTGCCAGCAGCTTAGGGACTCTCTCCTACGAGCAGTACTTC.

The rearrangement joins TRBV9 to TRBJ2-2; D is possibly TRBD2 (5 bases). Trimming shortened V by 2 bases and J by 7 bases, and 18 bases separated the two germline ends. CDR1 SGDLS and CDR2 YYNGEE come from the germline V gene. The CDR3 extends over 16 amino acids. CDR3 sequence: CASSVGVWLTDGELFF. The CDR3 region has the DNA TGTGCCAGCAGCGTGGGAGTATGGTTAACAGACGGGGAGCTGTTTTTT.

The rearrangement uses TRBV6-5 and TRBJ1-2; a possible D gene is TRBD1 (5 bases). The CDR3 contains 14 residues. In germline, CDR1 is MNHEY, CDR2 SVGAGI. V was pared by 3 bases and J by 4 bases, with 12 bases between. Here the CDR3 DNA reads TGTGCCAGCAGTTATCGGGGGTCTTCCTATGGCTACACCTTC. Translating it yields CASSYRGSSYGYTF.

The CDR3, as DNA: TGTGCCAGTTTTACAGGGGGCTCTGGAAACACCATATATTTT. Protein: CASFTGGSGNTIYF. The V call is TRBV6-5, the J call TRBJ1-3; 8 bases are a match to TRBD1. The germline V gene encodes CDR1 MNHEY and CDR2 SVGAGI. With 9 bases clipped from V and 0 bases from J, the junction kept 4 bases outside the gene matches. The CDR3 has 14 residues.

The chain uses TRBV11-3 and TRBJ1-2, with 7 bases lining up with TRBD1. Germline CDR1 and CDR2: SGHNT and YENEEA. V dropped 6 bases and J dropped 8; count of bases not matched to a gene: 9. The CDR3 spans 13 residues. CDR3 region: CASRYDRDGGYTF. Written as DNA, the CDR3 is TGTGCCAGCAGGTACGACAGGGACGGAGGCTACACCTTC.